A single sample gave rise to the 27 T cell receptor beta chains below, sequenced in a study of vaccination and CD4 T cells after COVID-19. TCRdb ran MiXCR on the PCR reads and lists one entry per CDR3 protein. The data show some 25,000 distinct CDR3 sequences, about 54% seen once. This material consisted of CD4+ T cells from blood, taken before SARS-CoV-2 vaccination. Receptors were obtained from a human donor who had recovered from COVID-19.

This clonotype occurred a few times. This rearrangement joins TRBV6-2 or TRBV6-3 to TRBJ1-5, with D maybe TRBD1 (6 bases). The CDR3 length is 15 residues. Looked up from germline, CDR1 is MNHEY and CDR2 is SVGEGT. The V gene lost 7 bases and the J gene lost 4 bases, with 17 bases spanning the gap. This chain's CDR3 is CASTLGGPRNQPQHF. The CDR3 region has the DNA TGTGCCAGCACCCTCGGGGGGCCCCGGAATCAGCCCCAGCATTTT.

The rearrangement links TRBV6-1 to TRBJ2-7; 7 bases match TRBD1. Germline CDR1 MNHNS, CDR2 SASEGT. This CDR3 spans 13 amino acids. V gave up 3 bases and J gave up 1 base; unmatched junction bases: 0. CDR3 bases: TGTGCCAGCAGTGAGACAGGGTCCTACGAGCAGTACTTC. It is translated as CASSETGSYEQYF.

The chain recombines TRBV6-1 with TRBJ2-7, with D possibly TRBD1 on 6 matching bases. The length of the CDR3 is 13 residues. The germline V and J ends were trimmed by 5 bases and 9 bases, with 17 bases remaining between them. Germline CDR1 is MNHNS and CDR2 is SASEGT. The CDR3 is CASSNRVESAQYF. CDR3 nucleotide sequence: TGTGCCAGCAGTAACAGGGTTGAATCGGCGCAGTACTTC.

The rearrangement links TRBV12-3 or TRBV12-4 to TRBJ2-1, with unresolved D. The length of the CDR3 is 14 residues. Between the trimmed V and J ends, which lost 8 bases and 5 bases, there was a span of 16 bases. The CDR3 coding sequence is TGTGCCAGCCGACTGGGAATAAAGGACAATGAGCAGTTCTTC. Translation: CASRLGIKDNEQFF.

The V call is TRBV29-1, the J call TRBJ2-3; possible D gene TRBD1, 6 bases. CDR3 length: 15 residues. Trimming pared 4 bases from V and 0 bases from J, leaving 14 bases between. In germline, CDR1 is SQVTM, CDR2 ANQGSEA. In nucleotides, the CDR3 is TGCAGCGTTGGGACAGAGGATTTTAGCACAGATACGCAGTATTTT. Its protein product is CSVGTEDFSTDTQYF.

This clonotype was recorded a few times. The chain has TRBV10-1 and TRBJ1-2; D uncertain. V lost 0 bases and J 8 bases, leaving 10 bases between the germline ends. The CDR3 contains 13 residues. Germline V CDR1 and CDR2: WNHNN, SYGVQD (reference sequence). The CDR3 DNA reads as TGCGCCAGCAGTGAGTCGGCGGCTGGAGGCTACACCTTC. Encoded protein: CASSESAAGGYTF.

V gene TRBV20-1 combines with J gene TRBJ2-1; D unresolved. V dropped 5 bases and J dropped 1 base, with 6 bases sitting between them. The germline V gene has CDR1 DFQATT and CDR2 SNEGSKA (reference sequence). CDR3 size: 12 residues. The CDR3 DNA sequence: TGCAGTGCTCGGCGATCCTACAATGAGCAGTTCTTC. Encoded protein: CSARRSYNEQFF.

Only a few counts were recorded for this clonotype. The chain carries TRBV28 and TRBJ1-3; D is uncertain. Trimming pared 6 bases from V and 5 bases from J, leaving 11 bases between. The CDR3 is made up of 13 amino acids. The germline CDR1 and CDR2 sequences are MDHEN and SYDVKM. CDR3 amino acids: CASSGQARNTIYF. CDR3 DNA: TGTGCCAGCAGCGGGCAAGCCAGAAACACCATATATTTT.

The chain joins TRBV19 to TRBJ2-3; 11 bases are shared with TRBD2. CDR1 LNHDA and CDR2 SQIVND come from the germline V gene (reference sequence). CDR3 size: 17 residues. V lost 6 bases, J lost 0 bases, and 8 bases stayed unmatched. The CDR3 coding sequence is TGTGCCAGTAGGCGCACGGGACTAGCGGAGAGCACAGATACGCAGTATTTT. It codes for CASRRTGLAESTDTQYF.

The chain carries TRBV6-1 and TRBJ2-7; no definite D call. The V end lost 2 bases, the J end lost 3 bases, and 17 bases lay between the germline ends. This CDR3 has 16 amino acids. Per germline, CDR1 MNHNS and CDR2 SASEGT. This chain's CDR3 is CASSEPFLRTHYEQYF. CDR3 coding DNA: TGTGCCAGCAGTGAACCGTTCCTCCGGACCCACTACGAGCAGTACTTC.

This rearrangement joins TRBV20-1 to TRBJ1-5; the D gene is possibly TRBD1 (5 bases). The CDR3 runs to 14 residues. V was trimmed by 3 bases and J by 1 base, leaving 10 bases between them. Per germline, CDR1 DFQATT and CDR2 SNEGSKA (reference sequence). Here the CDR3 DNA reads TGCAGTGCTAGTCCGGGGGTAAGCAATCAGCCCCAGCATTTT. Its translation: CSASPGVSNQPQHF.

This chain links TRBV20-1 with TRBJ2-2; tentatively, D is TRBD2 (6 bases). The V and J ends lost 5 bases and 6 bases respectively, with 16 bases between them. The germline CDR1 and CDR2 sequences are DFQATT and SNEGSKA (reference sequence). The CDR3 extends over 14 amino acids. In DNA form, the CDR3 reads TGCAGTGCTCCCCGCTCGGGGGAGCCCGGGGAGCTGTTTTTT. Amino acids: CSAPRSGEPGELFF.

V is TRBV12-3 or TRBV12-4 and J is TRBJ2-2, with no clear D. The CDR3 loop spans 13 amino acids. V was shortened by 5 bases and J by 7 bases, with 11 bases between the two germline ends. CDR3 sequence (DNA): TGTGCCAGCAGTCCACGGTATGGCGGGGAGCTGTTTTTT. This codes for CASSPRYGGELFF.

This clonotype was detected only a few times. The J gene is TRBJ1-6, the V gene TRBV2, with 10 bases that match TRBD1. The CDR3 spans 15 residues. Germline-derived CDR1 and CDR2 are SNHLY and FYNNEI. The trim removed 7 bases at V and 9 bases at J, leaving 9 bases unmatched. The CDR3 DNA reads as TGTGCCAGCACCCCGGAGGGACAGGGGTCTTCACCCCTCCACTTT. Protein: CASTPEGQGSSPLHF. The variable domain in full, with the rest retrieved from reference TRBV2 and TRBJ1-6, is EPEVTQTPSHQVTQMGQEVILRCVPISNHLYFYWYRQILGQKVEFLVSFYNNEISEKSEIFDDQFSVERPDGSNFTLKIRSTKLEDSAMYFCASTPEGQGSSPLHFGNGTRLTVT.

This clonotype has a single count. The chain links TRBV12-3 or TRBV12-4 to TRBJ1-2; maybe TRBD1 (5 bases). The V end was cut by 4 bases, the J end by 2 bases, with 8 bases between. The CDR3 runs 13 residues. DNA for the CDR3: TGTGCCAGCAGTTGGGGACGGAACTATGGCTACACCTTC. Amino acid sequence: CASSWGRNYGYTF.

This clonotype was recorded a few times. V usage is TRBV7-3 and J usage is TRBJ2-5; 10 bases line up with TRBD1. The CDR3 runs 16 residues. After removal of 5 bases from V and 5 bases from J, the junction contained 11 bases not matched to a gene. CDR1 is SGHTA and CDR2 is FQGTGA in the germline V gene. CDR3 loop: CASSTRGTGVRETQYF. CDR3 sequence (DNA): TGTGCCAGCAGCACTAGGGGGACAGGGGTGAGGGAGACCCAGTACTTC.

The chain has TRBV20-1 and TRBJ2-5, with D tentatively TRBD2 (6 bases). This CDR3 is 13 amino acids long. V gave up 5 bases and J gave up 5 bases, with 15 bases separating them. Looked up from germline, CDR1 is DFQATT and CDR2 is SNEGSKA (reference sequence). The CDR3 DNA reads TGCAGTGCTGGGACTGCTTGGAAGGAGACCCAGTACTTC. Protein product: CSAGTAWKETQYF.

This clonotype was counted only a few times. V is TRBV6-1 and J is TRBJ1-2; no clear D gene. Trimming pared 6 bases from V and 3 bases from J, leaving 11 bases between. CDR3 size: 13 residues. Germline assignment: CDR1 MNHNS and CDR2 SASEGT. The CDR3 here is CASSRTYDYGYTF. The CDR3, as DNA: TGTGCCAGCAGCCGCACCTACGACTATGGCTACACCTTC.

This clonotype was detected only once. The chain carries TRBV6-5 and TRBJ2-3; no firm D call. V lost 1 base and J 2 bases, leaving 7 bases between the germline ends. This CDR3 is 14 amino acids long. From germline, CDR1 is MNHEY and CDR2 SVGAGI. The CDR3 coding sequence is TGTGCCAGCAGTTACTTTCCTAACACAGATACGCAGTATTTT. It is translated as CASSYFPNTDTQYF.

This chain joins TRBV28 and TRBJ1-5; D is unresolved. The CDR3 has 14 amino acids. Germline lookup yields CDR1 MDHEN and CDR2 SYDVKM. With 2 bases removed from V and 6 bases from J, the gap between germline ends came to 11 bases. The CDR3 DNA is TGTGCCAGCAGTTTAAGACTGATCGGTCAGCCCCAGCATTTT. Translated, it gives CASSLRLIGQPQHF.

V gene TRBV10-1 combines with J gene TRBJ2-1, with 8 nucleotides matching TRBD2. The J segment lost 8 bases and the V segment lost 3 bases, leaving 6 bases of the junction unmatched. The CDR3 extends over 14 amino acids. Germline V gene sequence: CDR1 WNHNN, CDR2 SYGVQD (reference sequence). The DNA of the CDR3 is TGCGCCAGCAGTGATGGAGCGGGAGTCGATGAGCAGTTCTTC. Translating it yields CASSDGAGVDEQFF.

This clonotype was counted a single time. V is TRBV28 and J is TRBJ2-2; the D gene is possibly TRBD2 (5 bases). With 6 bases removed from V and 1 base from J, the gap between germline ends came to 12 bases. The germline V gene encodes CDR1 MDHEN and CDR2 SYDVKM. CDR3 length equals 15 residues. The CDR3 region has the DNA TGTGCCAGCAGCCGACCACTAGTGAACACCGGGGAGCTGTTTTTT. As protein: CASSRPLVNTGELFF.

This clonotype has a handful of counts. The rearrangement links TRBV2 to TRBJ2-5, with D possibly matching TRBD2 (6 bases). The V end was cut by 1 base, the J end by 4 bases, with 7 bases between. The length of the CDR3 is 13 residues. Looked up from germline, CDR1 is SNHLY and CDR2 is FYNNEI. DNA for the CDR3: TGTGCCAGCAGTGAAGAGGGAGGAGAGACCCAGTACTTC. Its translation is CASSEEGGETQYF. Combining the CDR3 with reference TRBV2 and TRBJ2-5 gives the whole variable domain EPEVTQTPSHQVTQMGQEVILRCVPISNHLYFYWYRQILGQKVEFLVSFYNNEISEKSEIFDDQFSVERPDGSNFTLKIRSTKLEDSAMYFCASSEEGGETQYFGPGTRLLVL.

A few counts support this clonotype. The chain has TRBV6-1 and TRBJ1-1; D gene uncertain. Germline CDR1 and CDR2: MNHNS and SASEGT. This CDR3 contains 13 residues. V dropped 5 bases and J dropped 4 bases, with 11 bases sitting between them. The CDR3 reads CASSIIWGTEAFF. In DNA form, the CDR3 reads TGTGCCAGCAGTATAATTTGGGGCACTGAAGCTTTCTTT.

The rearrangement joins TRBV20-1 to TRBJ2-7; D call uncertain. Germline V lookup: CDR1 DFQATT, CDR2 SNEGSKA (reference sequence). Trimming removed 6 bases at V and 0 bases at J, with 21 bases between. This CDR3 spans 16 amino acids. CDR3: CSASVGGPSSSYEQYF. The CDR3 DNA sequence: TGCAGTGCCAGCGTTGGTGGACCCTCAAGCTCCTACGAGCAGTACTTC.

The genes are TRBV7-2 and TRBJ2-5; a weak D match, TRBD2 (5 bases). Germline lookup yields CDR1 SGHTA and CDR2 FQGNSA. The V and J ends lost 1 base and 3 bases respectively, with 15 bases between them. CDR3 length: 16 residues. The CDR3: CASSLVALLVKETQYF. The CDR3 region has the DNA TGTGCCAGCAGCTTAGTGGCTCTACTAGTTAAAGAGACCCAGTACTTC.

The DNA for the CDR3 is TGTGCCAGTAGGTCCCGGGGGGTCGGAAGAGATACGCAGTATTTT. Translation gives CASRSRGVGRDTQYF. The chain couples TRBV19 to TRBJ2-3, with 7 bases that match TRBD2. J gave up 5 bases and V 6 bases, and 11 bases lay outside the gene matches. CDR1 is LNHDA, CDR2 SQIVND, per germline (reference sequence). The length of the CDR3 is 15 residues.